This TCR beta chain derives from a study of immune evolution from preneoplasia to lung adenocarcinoma (dated by TCRdb to the early 2020s). Study-wide context: No AAH lesions showed HLA loss of heterozygosity, compared with 6% to 7.5% of AIS, more than 13% of MIA and 30% to 35% of ADC lesions. Immune contexture across lung adenocarcinoma precursors and invasive adenocarcinoma was profiled using immune gene expression, TCR sequencing and multiplex immunofluorescence. Resected precursor lesions (AAH, AIS, MIA) and invasive adenocarcinomas were each compared against paired morphologically normal lung tissue. Sample size was determined by specimen availability and not by a prior power calculation. The immune data were combined with whole exome sequencing and methylation data from the same cohort of nodules. The overall cohort was made up of a few dozen patients with pulmonary nodules who had surgical resection. TCR sequencing data were obtained from 51 patients. It was reported in the study that under 110 samples were used for TCR sequencing. POLYSOLVER was used to infer class I HLA alleles from exome data, and LOHHLA was used to detect allele-specific HLA loss. Results the study describes overall, beyond this receptor: All patients were from Japan and China, so applicability to Western populations was uncertain. Normal lung showed the highest clonality, whereas later-stage lesions appeared to have higher T cell density and diversity but lower clonality. Top T cell clone frequencies were highest in normal lung and appeared to decrease progressively from AAH through AIS, MIA and invasive adenocarcinoma. Compared with EGFR-mutant or double wild-type lesions, KRAS-mutant nodules had the highest T cell clonality. The findings reflected association rather than direct causation, and larger cohorts with long-term follow-up and longitudinal biopsies were considered necessary.

The immunoSEQ hsTCRbeta Kit was used to sequence TCR beta CDR3 regions from DNA. The study's processing was this. The ImmunoSEQ Analyzer was used to analyse the TCR sequencing data. T cell clonality was defined as 1 minus Pielou's evenness, calculated on productive rearrangements. The inverse Simpson index, applied to productive templates, was used to measure T cell diversity. T cell density was defined as TCR beta template counts normalized to usable DNA, with usable DNA estimated by amplifying and sequencing housekeeping genes. Two-sided Kruskal-Wallis tests were used to compare TCR metrics across histologic stages. Entries here come from immuneACCESS through TCRdb and include only in-frame sequences with V and J called. Some clones fail to appear in such tables; in the studies checked, an unresolved V gene covers under half of the shortfall, and the cause of the remainder is unknown. That table supplies the V and J calls and clone size; D and trimming were determined from the DNA. This sample holds more than 8,000 clones; 75% to 85% were observed only once. Together, the top ten hold less than 3.5% of the sample.

The patients had resection in Japan or China between about 2013 and 2017. Histologic diagnosis of each case was confirmed independently by two lung cancer pathologists on H&E slides. For nucleic acid extraction, premalignant or tumor cells were enriched by macro-dissection following pathologic assessment. DNA was isolated from FFPE tissue using the AllPrep DNA/RNA FFPE Kit. A note on this clone: The antigen it recognizes is unknown. No base quality information exists; no much larger clone differs at one position.

In the germline V gene, CDR1 corresponds to SGHDT and CDR2 to YYEEEE. Unmatched junction bases come to 10, with V trimmed by 4 bases and J by 4 bases. The CDR3 numbers 16 residues from cysteine through phenylalanine. Only the CDR3 portion is preserved as DNA: 48 bases, with reading frame beginning at the first base. Sequencing used FFPE lung adenocarcinoma in situ tissue. The meaning of the sample's cell subset or site label: preinvasive adenocarcinoma in situ (AIS). The origin of this receptor is a person in their 70s with lung adenocarcinoma. The chain is encoded by TRBV5-6 joined to TRBJ1-5, with 8 bases matching TRBD1. The nucleotide sequence is TGTGCCAGCAGCCCGGGGGCAGGGGGCTCGAATCAGCCCCAGCATTTT. Translated, this is CASSPGAGGSNQPQHF.